Below, one T cell receptor beta chain is given with its context. Both TRBC1 and TRBC2 were covered by a beta constant-region primer of two equimolar oligonucleotides. Each CDR3 protein is one row after TCRdb ran MiXCR on the UMI-ligation and nested PCR reads. This sample has 70,000 to 95,000 distinct CDR3 sequences, with 6% to 7.5% found just once. This CDR3 region has 15 residues. CDR1 is KGHDR, CDR2 SFDVKD, per germline. The sample originates from a study of naive and memory T cell subsets. The chain is built from TRBV24-1 and TRBJ2-4; possible D gene TRBD2, 5 bases. The sequencing input was central memory CD4+ T cells from blood. The receptor comes from a human donor in good health. Written as DNA, the CDR3 is TGTGACACAAGTGACCGGAGGAAAGGAGAAAAAATTAAGTACTTC. This encodes CDTSDRRKGEKIKYF.